The rows below give T cell receptor beta chains drawn from one sample of a study of T cell responses to AZD1222 COVID-19 vaccine. Profiled with immunoSEQ multiplex PCR; TCRdb holds only in-frame clones, not every one. The table includes approximately 140,000 clones, about 90% detected once. The source was peripheral blood, collected 28 days after the second dose of the MenACWY control vaccine. The source of these receptors is an adult who received the MenACWY meningococcal vaccine as a control. The CDR3 runs from the conserved cysteine through the conserved F or W. D genes are given only for firm matches. Clone size, where shown, is once, few, many, or a class for clones that have expanded.

>.|once|TRBJ2-3|TRBV19
CASSIKARIYADTQYF
TGTGCCAGTAGTATAAAAGCCAGGATCTATGCGGATACGCAGTATTTT
>TRBD1|.|TRBJ1-3|TRBV3-1/TRBV3-2
CASSRDSRNTIYF
TGTGCCAGCAGCCGGGACAGCAGAAACACCATATATTTT
>TRBD1|.|TRBJ2-2|TRBV2
CASTRTGEGGGELFF
TGTGCCAGCACGCGGACAGGGGAAGGAGGCGGGGAGCTGTTTTTT
>.|.|TRBJ1-2|TRBV5-1
CASSFNPSESHGYTF
TGCGCCAGCAGCTTCAATCCGTCCGAGAGCCATGGCTACACCTTC
>.|.|TRBJ2-3|TRBV3-1/TRBV3-2
CASSQGGSSTDTQYF
TGTGCCAGCAGCCAAGGCGGCTCTAGCACAGATACGCAGTATTTT
>.|.|TRBJ2-7|TRBV6-2/TRBV6-3
CASSSQMLTYEQYF
TGTGCCAGCAGCTCCCAGATGCTGACCTACGAGCAGTACTTC
>.|.|TRBJ1-5|TRBV9
CASSPDDRNFQPQHF
TGTGCCAGCAGCCCCGACGACAGAAACTTTCAGCCCCAGCATTTT
>.|.|TRBJ2-5|TRBV7-8
CASSPPGRGVETQYF
TGTGCCAGCAGCCCCCCCGGTCGAGGGGTTGAGACCCAGTACTTC
>.|once|TRBJ1-1|TRBV19
CASSTRQVGTEAFF
TGTGCCAGTAGTACCCGACAGGTAGGCACTGAAGCTTTCTTT
>.|few|TRBJ1-2|TRBV29-1
CSVEQTVPTGYTF
TGCAGCGTCGAACAGACAGTGCCCACGGGCTACACCTTC
>.|.|TRBJ1-6|TRBV4-3
CASSQGVTASSYNSPLHF
TGCGCCAGCAGCCAAGGGGTCACGGCAAGCTCCTATAATTCACCCCTCCACTTT
>.|.|TRBJ1-6|TRBV5-1
CASSLAARSSYNSPLHF
TGCGCCAGCAGCTTGGCCGCTAGGAGCTCCTATAATTCACCCCTCCACTTT
>.|.|TRBJ2-1|TRBV7-2
CASSLVQGLDEQFF
TGTGCCAGCAGCTTAGTCCAGGGGCTCGATGAGCAGTTCTTC
>TRBD2|.|TRBJ2-1|TRBV13
CASSLIRTSGSYNEQFF
TGTGCCAGCAGCTTGATTAGGACTAGCGGCTCCTACAATGAGCAGTTCTTC
>.|.|TRBJ2-2|TRBV5-6
CASTPSLVTGELFF
TGTGCCAGCACCCCGAGCTTGGTCACCGGGGAGCTGTTTTTT
>.|.|TRBJ2-1|TRBV7-2
CASSGWIASYNEQFF
TGTGCCAGCAGCGGCTGGATAGCTTCCTACAATGAGCAGTTCTTC
>TRBD1|.|TRBJ2-7|TRBV28
CASSRAQGQTYEQYF
TGTGCCAGCAGCCGCGCCCAGGGACAGACGTACGAGCAGTACTTC
>.|.|TRBJ2-4|TRBV7-9
CASSSMSRGIQYF
TGTGCCAGCAGCTCCATGAGCCGGGGCATTCAGTACTTC
>TRBD1|.|TRBJ1-3|TRBV19
CASTLLTGPTSGNTIYF
TGTGCCAGTACCTTGTTGACAGGGCCCACCTCTGGAAACACCATATATTTT
>.|.|TRBJ1-3|TRBV27
CASSPWGTGRNTIYF
TGTGCCAGCAGTCCCTGGGGGACTGGGCGAAACACCATATATTTT
>.|.|TRBJ2-6|TRBV19
CASSIATGGANVLTF
TGTGCCAGTAGTATTGCGACTGGTGGGGCCAACGTCCTGACTTTC
>TRBD2|.|TRBJ2-1|TRBV7-2
CASSQRTSGSNEQFF
TGTGCCAGCAGCCAGCGGACTAGCGGGAGTAATGAGCAGTTCTTC
>.|.|TRBJ1-1|TRBV13
CATGRVRMNTEAFF
TGTGCTACCGGGCGGGTCAGGATGAACACTGAAGCTTTCTTT
>.|.|TRBJ2-7|TRBV6-5
CASSYSIKGYEQYF
TGTGCCAGCAGTTACTCGATCAAGGGCTACGAGCAGTACTTC
>TRBD1|.|TRBJ1-5|TRBV5-6
CASSLGQGGQPQHF
TGTGCCAGCAGCTTGGGACAGGGTGGTCAGCCCCAGCATTTT
>.|few|TRBJ1-5|TRBV11-2
CASSLGTRSSNQPQHF
TGTGCCAGCAGCTTAGGCACCCGCTCGTCCAATCAGCCCCAGCATTTT
>.|.|TRBJ2-1|TRBV2
CASSEQGGHYNEQFF
TGTGCCAGCAGTGAACAGGGGGGTCATTACAATGAGCAGTTCTTC
>.|.|TRBJ1-1|TRBV3-1/TRBV3-2
CASSQGRGNTEAFF
TGTGCCAGCAGCCAAGGCAGGGGTAACACTGAAGCTTTCTTT
>.|.|TRBJ1-4|TRBV7-2
CASSASMNEKLFF
TGTGCCAGCAGCGCGTCGATGAATGAAAAACTGTTTTTT
>.|.|TRBJ2-7|TRBV6-2/TRBV6-3
CASSYVGPPLGEQYF
TGTGCCAGCAGTTACGTGGGTCCGCCTCTCGGGGAGCAGTACTTC
>.|.|TRBJ1-1|TRBV7-2
CASSPPGRREAFF
TGTGCCAGCAGCCCGCCCGGACGGAGAGAGGCTTTCTTT
>.|.|TRBJ2-6|TRBV21-1
CASSKGRQGAPSGANVLTF
TGTGCCAGCAGCAAGGGTCGTCAGGGGGCGCCGTCTGGGGCCAACGTCCTGACTTTC
>.|.|TRBJ1-2|TRBV7-2
CASSPTGAYGYTF
TGTGCCAGCAGCCCCACGGGGGCCTATGGCTACACCTTC
>.|once|TRBJ1-2|TRBV7-9
CASTTRENGYTF
TGTGCCAGCACCACAAGGGAGAATGGCTACACCTTC
>.|.|TRBJ2-1|TRBV5-1
CASSLETSYNEQFF
TGCGCCAGCAGCTTAGAGACTAGCTACAATGAGCAGTTCTTC
>.|.|TRBJ2-1|TRBV12-5
CASSRGAGYSYNEQFF
TGTGCTAGTTCCCGGGGGGCGGGTTACTCCTACAATGAGCAGTTCTTC
>TRBD2|.|TRBJ2-1|TRBV10-3
CAIPGKRGNEQFF
TGTGCCATCCCAGGGAAGCGGGGCAATGAGCAGTTCTTC
>.|.|TRBJ2-5|TRBV5-4
CASSVRQVGQETQYF
TGTGCCAGCAGCGTCCGACAGGTCGGTCAAGAGACCCAGTACTTC
>.|.|TRBJ2-6|TRBV28
CASSRPGVGANVLTF
TGTGCCAGCAGTCGCCCAGGGGTCGGGGCCAACGTCCTGACTTTC
>.|.|TRBJ1-2|TRBV7-2
CASTLSFSYGYTF
TGTGCCAGCACCCTCAGTTTCTCCTATGGCTACACCTTC
>.|.|TRBJ1-1|TRBV20-1
CSGVGQNEAFF
TGCAGTGGCGTAGGACAGAATGAAGCTTTCTTT
>.|.|TRBJ2-5|TRBV24-1
CATMNAGSDQETQYF
TGTGCCACCATGAATGCAGGGTCTGACCAAGAGACCCAGTACTTC
>.|.|TRBJ2-1|TRBV24-1
CATSDTGRTYNEQFF
TGTGCCACCAGTGACACAGGTAGGACCTACAATGAGCAGTTCTTC
>TRBD1|.|TRBJ2-1|TRBV5-8
CASSSTGGAYNEQFF
TGTGCCAGCAGTTCGACAGGGGGCGCGTACAATGAGCAGTTCTTC
>.|.|TRBJ1-5|TRBV7-2
CASSLQGLNSNQPQHF
TGTGCCAGCAGCCTACAGGGTTTGAATAGCAATCAGCCCCAGCATTTT
>TRBD1|.|TRBJ2-7|TRBV7-7
CASSPRTGSSYEQYF
TGTGCCAGCAGCCCACGGACAGGGAGCTCCTACGAGCAGTACTTC
>TRBD1|.|TRBJ2-6|TRBV4-1
CASSLSGTGVISGANVLTF
TGCGCCAGCAGCCTCTCAGGGACAGGGGTAATCTCTGGGGCCAACGTCCTGACTTTC
>.|.|TRBJ2-7|TRBV28
CASSPPSRSGSLF
TGTGCCAGCAGCCCACCCTCTAGATCGGGCAGTCTTTTC
>.|.|TRBJ2-5|TRBV10-3
CAIGTDSYGQETQYF
TGTGCCATCGGCACTGACAGCTACGGCCAAGAGACCCAGTACTTC
>TRBD1|.|TRBJ1-1|TRBV5-6
CASSFTGGNTEAFF
TGTGCCAGCAGCTTTACAGGGGGGAACACTGAAGCTTTCTTT
>TRBD2|once|TRBJ2-1|TRBV7-3
CASSLTTSGRYNNEQFF
TGTGCCAGCAGCTTAACCACTAGCGGGAGGTACAACAATGAGCAGTTCTTC
>.|few|TRBJ2-2|TRBV7-2
CASSAVSDKELFF
TGTGCCAGCAGCGCCGTCAGTGACAAGGAGCTGTTTTTT
>TRBD1|.|TRBJ1-2|TRBV30
CAWSFMAGGDGYTF
TGTGCCTGGAGTTTTATGGCAGGGGGCGACGGCTACACCTTC